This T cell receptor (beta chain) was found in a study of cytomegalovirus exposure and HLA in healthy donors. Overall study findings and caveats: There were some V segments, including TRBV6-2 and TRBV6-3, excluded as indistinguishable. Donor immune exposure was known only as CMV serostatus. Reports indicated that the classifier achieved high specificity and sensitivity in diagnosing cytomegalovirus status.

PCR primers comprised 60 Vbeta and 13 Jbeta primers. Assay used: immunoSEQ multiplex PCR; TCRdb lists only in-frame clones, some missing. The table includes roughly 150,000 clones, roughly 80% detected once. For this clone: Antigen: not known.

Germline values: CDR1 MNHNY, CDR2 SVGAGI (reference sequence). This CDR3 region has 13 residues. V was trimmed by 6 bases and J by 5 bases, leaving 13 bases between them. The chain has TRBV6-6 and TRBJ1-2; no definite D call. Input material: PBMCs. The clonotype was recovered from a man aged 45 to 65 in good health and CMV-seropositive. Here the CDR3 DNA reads TGTGCCAGCAGGCCCTGGGCCGAGTATGGCTACACCTTC. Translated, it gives CASRPWAEYGYTF.